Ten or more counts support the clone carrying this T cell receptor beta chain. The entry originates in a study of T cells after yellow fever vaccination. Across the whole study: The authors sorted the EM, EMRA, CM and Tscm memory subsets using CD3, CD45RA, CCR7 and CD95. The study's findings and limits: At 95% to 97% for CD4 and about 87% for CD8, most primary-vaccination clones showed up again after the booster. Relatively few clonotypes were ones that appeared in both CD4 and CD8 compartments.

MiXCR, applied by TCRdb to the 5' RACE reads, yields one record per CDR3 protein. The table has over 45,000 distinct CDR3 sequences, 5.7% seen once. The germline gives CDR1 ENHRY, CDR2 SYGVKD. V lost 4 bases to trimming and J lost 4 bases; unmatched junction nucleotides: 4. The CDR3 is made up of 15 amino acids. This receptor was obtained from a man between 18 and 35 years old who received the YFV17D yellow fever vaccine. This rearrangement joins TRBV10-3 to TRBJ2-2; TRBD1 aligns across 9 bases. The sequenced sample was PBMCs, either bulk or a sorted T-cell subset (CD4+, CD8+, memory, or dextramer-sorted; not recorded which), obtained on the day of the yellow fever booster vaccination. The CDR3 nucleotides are TGTGCCATCAGTGGGGACAGGGTCCCCACCGGGGAGCTGTTTTTT. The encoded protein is CAISGDRVPTGELFF.